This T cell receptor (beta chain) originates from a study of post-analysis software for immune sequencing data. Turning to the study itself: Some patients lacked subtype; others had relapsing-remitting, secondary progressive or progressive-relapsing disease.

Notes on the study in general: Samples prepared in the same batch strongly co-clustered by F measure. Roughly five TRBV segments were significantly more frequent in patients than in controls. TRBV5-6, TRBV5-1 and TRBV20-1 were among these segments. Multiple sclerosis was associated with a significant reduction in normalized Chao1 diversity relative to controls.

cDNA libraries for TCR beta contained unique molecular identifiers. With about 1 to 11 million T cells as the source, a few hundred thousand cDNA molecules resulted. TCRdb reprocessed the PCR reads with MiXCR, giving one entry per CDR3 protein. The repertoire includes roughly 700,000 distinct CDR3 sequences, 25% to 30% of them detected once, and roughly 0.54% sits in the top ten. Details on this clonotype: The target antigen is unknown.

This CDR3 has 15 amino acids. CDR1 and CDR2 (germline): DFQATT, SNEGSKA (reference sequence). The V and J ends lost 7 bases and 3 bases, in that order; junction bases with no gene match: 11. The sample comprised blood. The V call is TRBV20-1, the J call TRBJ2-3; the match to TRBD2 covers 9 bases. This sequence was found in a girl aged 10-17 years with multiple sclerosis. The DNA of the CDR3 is TGCAGTGTCCCTGTAGCGGGAGAGGCGACAGATACGCAGTATTTT. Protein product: CSVPVAGEATDTQYF.